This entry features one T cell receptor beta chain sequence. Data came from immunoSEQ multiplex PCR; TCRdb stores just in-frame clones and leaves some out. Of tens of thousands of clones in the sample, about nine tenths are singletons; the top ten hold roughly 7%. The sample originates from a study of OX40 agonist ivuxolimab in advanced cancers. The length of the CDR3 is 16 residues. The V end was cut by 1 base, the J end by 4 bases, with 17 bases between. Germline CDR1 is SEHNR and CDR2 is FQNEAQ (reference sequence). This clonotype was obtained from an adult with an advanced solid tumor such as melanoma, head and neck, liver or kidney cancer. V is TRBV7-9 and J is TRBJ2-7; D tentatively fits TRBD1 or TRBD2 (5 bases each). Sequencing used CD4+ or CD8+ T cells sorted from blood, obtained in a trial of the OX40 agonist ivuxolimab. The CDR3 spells CASSLVMAGRGYEQYF. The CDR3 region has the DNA TGTGCCAGCAGCTTAGTAATGGCAGGGCGAGGGTACGAGCAGTACTTC.